This TCR beta chain was recorded in a study of T cell repertoires in cytomegalovirus infection. Study as a whole: Public TCR beta signatures were indicative of both CMV infection and a matching HLA type.

Per germline, CDR1 SQVTM and CDR2 ANQGSEA. The CDR3 consists of 14 residues. Deletions cut 4 bases from V and 0 bases from J, with 7 bases between. Each CDR3 protein is one row after TCRdb ran MiXCR on the reads. The sample comprises a few hundred thousand distinct CDR3 sequences, roughly 20% of which are singletons, and under 9% rests with the top ten. This TCR derives from a human donor in good health (CMV status not recorded). Some clones in this sample may be carry-over from other donors' samples. The chain recombines TRBV29-1 with TRBJ2-6; a possible D gene is TRBD2 (6 bases). The sequenced material came from PBMCs. CDR3 coding DNA: TGCAGCGTTGTCGGGGGCTCTGGGGCCAACGTCCTGACTTTC. Encoded protein: CSVVGGSGANVLTF.